The sequence of this T cell receptor beta chain was determined in a study of breast tumors, draining lymph nodes, adjacent tissues (dated by TCRdb to about 2016). Background for the entire study: In breast cancer patients, the study compared the TCR beta repertoires of tumor, adjacent nontumor tissue and axillary lymph nodes. In human breast cancer, the study set out to assess how tumor, surrounding tissue and draining lymph node repertoires relate to one another and whether T cells might be exchanged between them. Overall study outcomes, separate from this receptor: Rather than being directly demonstrated, the conclusion that tumor T cells originate in lymph nodes was presented as consistent with a hypothesis. The data were considered consistent with most tumor T cells being derived from the lymph node and subsequently expanding within tumor tissue. Tumor T-cell repertoires showed less diversity than lymph node repertoires and more diversity than nontumor tissue repertoires, and tumor T-cell repertoires showed preferential V and J gene usage. Tumor and nontumor tissue repertoires were found to be significantly more similar in luminal-like than in basal-like breast cancer.

A total of 14 residues make up the CDR3, ends included. The sequence is cut down to CDR3 DNA, 42 bases in frame from base 1. The trim is 3 bases for V and 2 bases for J, with a gap of 9 bases between the germline ends. From the germline V gene (reference sequence), CDR1 is SEHNR and CDR2 is FQNEAQ. With respect to this clonotype: No cognate antigen has been identified for it. The CDR3 does not close with the conserved phenylalanine or tryptophan, likely indicating a read error.

TCRdb shows the sequencer as Illumina HiSeq 2000. TCR beta chain libraries were generated by multiplex PCR amplification. The amplified TCR beta chain products were analyzed by high-throughput sequencing. TCRdb reworked the public reads: Q25 trimming with fastp, MiXCR clone assembly, productive beta chains retained. Every entry covers one CDR3 protein and lists the most common genes and DNA from its rows. Present in this sample are tens of thousands of distinct CDR3 sequences, 42% of which were seen just once. About 11% of the sample lies in the top ten. The sequencing input was breast tumor tissue. The TCR was taken from a female donor with breast cancer. Some clones in this sample may be carry-over from other donors' samples. In this chain, TRBV7-9 is recombined with TRBJ2-3, with TRBD2 as a weak D call on 6 bases. The DNA is as follows: TGTGCCAGCAGCTTTAGCGGAGACACAGATACGCAGTATCTT. It specifies CASSFSGDTDTQYL.